The present entry profiles one T cell receptor (beta chain) with its context. TCR libraries were prepared from roughly 3,300 ng total RNA each. Using the 5' RACE reads, TCRdb records one entry per CDR3 protein without DNA. This table holds 140,000 to 150,000 distinct CDR3 sequences. The sample originates from a study of monozygotic twins with inflammatory bowel disease. The CDR3 runs 14 residues. Germline CDR1 reads SGHRS; CDR2 reads YFSETQ. Sample: blood. The sequence came from a human donor with ulcerative colitis or Crohn's disease, or a healthy co-twin of an affected twin (not recorded which). The chain uses TRBV5-1 and TRBJ2-1; lacking DNA, the TRBD2 call made by TCRdb goes unchecked. The CDR3 sequence: CASSFFDPRNEQFF. The variable domain in full, completed from reference TRBV5-1 and TRBJ2-1, reads KAGVTQTPRYLIKTRGQQVTLSCSPISGHRSVSWYQQTPGQGLQFLFEYFSETQRNKGNFPGRFSGRQFSNSRSEMNVSTLELGDSALYLCASSFFDPRNEQFFGPGTRLTVL.